Listed here are 26 T cell receptor beta chains from one sample, sequenced in a study of blood T cell repertoires in COVID-19. Data came from immunoSEQ multiplex PCR; TCRdb stores just in-frame clones and leaves some out. Of roughly 150,000 clones in the sample, roughly 91% are singletons; the top ten hold roughly 2.1%. The sequenced sample was peripheral blood. Every receptor here comes from a young man with acute or convalescent COVID-19.

The CDR3 bases are TGTGCCAGCAGCCGACAGGGATTCCGAGATGGCTACACCTTC. Protein sequence: CASSRQGFRDGYTF. The chain couples TRBV27 to TRBJ1-2, with 7 bases matching TRBD1. Germline-derived CDR1 and CDR2 are MNHEY and SMNVEV (reference sequence). Trimming cost V 6 bases and J 6 bases; bases outside gene matches: 10. CDR3 length: 14 residues.

CDR3 region: CASSERTITEAFF. CDR3 nucleotide sequence: TGCGCCAGCAGTGAGAGGACAATCACTGAAGCTTTCTTT. This chain uses TRBV10-1 with TRBJ1-1; D might be TRBD1 (5 bases). Germline CDR1 reads WNHNN; CDR2 reads SYGVQD (reference sequence). The CDR3 loop spans 13 amino acids. Trimming took off 2 bases at V and 4 bases at J, with 8 bases between the two ends.

This chain uses TRBV7-7 with TRBJ1-2; TRBD1 is a possible D gene (6 bases). Trimming pared 0 bases from V and 0 bases from J, leaving 14 bases between. CDR3 size: 17 residues. Germline V CDR1 and CDR2: SSHAT, FNYEAQ (reference sequence). CDR3 region: CASSLAFSRGANYGYTF. The DNA of the CDR3 is TGTGCCAGCAGCTTAGCGTTCTCCAGGGGAGCTAACTATGGCTACACCTTC.

V is TRBV10-3 and J is TRBJ2-5; no firm D call. Germline-derived CDR1 and CDR2 are ENHRY and SYGVKD. V dropped 3 bases and J dropped 4 bases, with 12 bases sitting between them. The CDR3 has 14 amino acids. The CDR3 DNA reads as TGTGCCATCAGTGAACGGTCGCTAAGAGAGACCCAGTACTTC. Amino acid sequence: CAISERSLRETQYF.

The rearrangement links TRBV24-1 to TRBJ2-1; 12 bases align to TRBD2. Germline V lookup: CDR1 KGHDR, CDR2 SFDVKD. J lost 7 bases, V lost 0 bases, and 3 bases had no gene match. This CDR3 has 16 residues. As DNA, the CDR3 is TGTGCCACCAGTGATTTGACTAGCGGGAGGCCTAATGAGCAGTTCTTC. This sequence encodes CATSDLTSGRPNEQFF.

The V call is TRBV11-2, the J call TRBJ2-1, with 10 bases lining up with TRBD2. The CDR3 runs to 14 residues. The trim removed 4 bases at V and 5 bases at J, leaving 2 bases unmatched. In germline, CDR1 is SGHAT, CDR2 FQNNGV. CDR3 DNA: TGTGCCAGCAGCTACGGACTAGCGGACAATGAGCAGTTCTTC. Protein sequence: CASSYGLADNEQFF. The entire variable domain, with the rest obtained from reference TRBV11-2 and TRBJ2-1, is as follows: EAGVAQSPRYKIIEKRQSVAFWCNPISGHATLYWYQQILGQGPKLLIQFQNNGVVDDSQLPKDRFSAERLKGVDSTLKIQPAKLEDSAVYLCASSYGLADNEQFFGPGTRLTVL.

The chain couples TRBV18 to TRBJ2-7, with a possible D match to TRBD2 (6 bases). V lost 0 bases and J lost 4, with 19 bases in between. This CDR3 comprises 17 residues. The V gene's germline CDR1 is KGHSH and CDR2 LQKENI. The DNA of the CDR3 is TGTGCCAGCTCACCACCGATCCGGGAGCTAGATCTGTACGAGCAGTACTTC. It is translated as CASSPPIRELDLYEQYF.

The chain employs TRBV5-1 and TRBJ1-1; 8 positions match TRBD1. CDR1 and CDR2 from the germline V gene are SGHRS and YFSETQ. The CDR3 contains 16 residues. V was pared by 0 bases and J by 1 base, with 5 bases of the junction left unmatched. The DNA for the CDR3 is TGCGCCAGCAGCTTGGGACAGGGGATGGGGAACACTGAAGCTTTCTTT. This codes for CASSLGQGMGNTEAFF.

V gene TRBV5-1 combines with J gene TRBJ1-4; D remains unclear. This CDR3 contains 14 residues. Germline V CDR1 and CDR2: SGHRS, YFSETQ. Trimming took 2 bases from V and 0 from J, leaving 5 bases between them. The chain's CDR3 is CASSFTPTNEKLFF. The CDR3, as DNA: TGCGCCAGCAGCTTCACTCCAACTAATGAAAAACTGTTTTTT.

The gene calls are TRBV7-6 and TRBJ2-7, with 9 bases fitting TRBD2. Trimming took 0 bases from V and 4 from J; bases not matched to a gene: 13. Germline V gene sequence: CDR1 SGHVS, CDR2 FNYEAQ. CDR3 length: 18 residues. In DNA form, the CDR3 reads TGTGCCAGCAGCTTAGCGCGGGGTAGCGGGAGAAGTACGTACGAGCAGTACTTC. Residues: CASSLARGSGRSTYEQYF.

This clone has just one count. The rearrangement joins TRBV7-2 to TRBJ2-7; perhaps TRBD2 as D (6 bases). The ends were cut back, 1 base at V and 0 bases at J, with 16 bases in the middle. The CDR3 is 17 residues long. Germline V gene data show CDR1 as SGHTA and CDR2 as FQGNSA. The CDR3 protein is CASSLVGASASSYEQYF. The CDR3 DNA reads as TGTGCCAGCAGCTTAGTAGGTGCTAGCGCTAGCTCCTACGAGCAGTACTTC.

The chain employs TRBV5-1 and TRBJ2-2; D may be TRBD1 (5 bases). Germline CDR1 reads SGHRS; CDR2 reads YFSETQ. The CDR3 loop spans 15 amino acids. Trimming took 0 bases from V and 6 from J, leaving 12 bases between them. CDR3: CASSLGERGSGELFF. The CDR3 DNA sequence: TGCGCCAGCAGCTTGGGGGAAAGGGGCTCCGGGGAGCTGTTTTTT.

The CDR3 region is CSVGKATGKGTEAFF. The DNA of the CDR3 is TGCAGCGTCGGAAAGGCCACAGGGAAGGGAACTGAAGCTTTCTTT. The chain uses TRBV29-1 and TRBJ1-1; D perhaps matches TRBD1 (6 bases). Trimming removed 6 bases at V and 5 bases at J, with 22 bases between. The CDR3 sequence is 15 residues long. CDR1 is SQVTM, CDR2 ANQGSEA, per germline.

J is TRBJ2-1 and V is TRBV9; 7 nucleotides align to TRBD1. There are 14 residues in the CDR3. Germline V lookup: CDR1 SGDLS, CDR2 YYNGEE. V trimming: 0 bases; J trimming: 9 bases; junction bases outside the gene matches: 6. The CDR3 here is CASSVGHRGGEQFF. The CDR3 region has the DNA TGTGCCAGCAGCGTAGGTCACAGGGGTGGTGAGCAGTTCTTC. Supplemented by reference TRBV9 and TRBJ2-1, the full variable domain reads DSGVTQTPKHLITATGQRVTLRCSPRSGDLSVYWYQQSLDQGLQFLIQYYNGEERAKGNILERFSAQQFPDLHSELNLSSLELGDSALYFCASSVGHRGGEQFFGPGTRLTVL.

The J gene is TRBJ2-7, the V gene TRBV30; 11 nucleotides align to TRBD2. This CDR3 is 14 amino acids long. V lost 2 bases and J lost 7; bases outside the gene matches: 7. The germline gives CDR1 GTSNPN, CDR2 SVGIG (reference sequence). The CDR3 DNA follows: TGTGCCTGGAGTCATGGGACTAGCGGCTTGGAGCAGTACTTC. Translating it yields CAWSHGTSGLEQYF. Supplemented by reference TRBV30 and TRBJ2-7, the full variable domain reads SQTIHQWPATLVQPVGSPLSLECTVEGTSNPNLYWYRQAAGRGLQLLFYSVGIGQISSEVPQNLSASRPQDRQFILSSKKLLLSDSGFYLCAWSHGTSGLEQYFGPGTRLTVT.

This sequence joins TRBV15 and TRBJ1-5, with D possibly being TRBD1 (5 bases). Trimming cost V 9 bases and J 0 bases, with 12 bases left between them. The CDR3 sequence is 14 residues long. Germline assignment: CDR1 LNHNV and CDR2 YYDKDF (reference sequence). The CDR3 sequence is CATAGGNSNQPQHF. In DNA form, the CDR3 reads TGTGCCACTGCGGGGGGAAATAGCAATCAGCCCCAGCATTTT.

This chain uses TRBV5-1 with TRBJ2-5, with D possibly matching TRBD1 (5 bases). This CDR3 contains 14 residues. Trimming left V 4 bases short and J 2 bases short, with 12 bases between. Germline V gene data show CDR1 as SGHRS and CDR2 as YFSETQ. The CDR3 region has the DNA TGCGCCAGCAGCAGGGGTACTTCTCAAGAGACCCAGTACTTC. Amino acids: CASSRGTSQETQYF.

V gene TRBV5-4 combines with J gene TRBJ2-5, with TRBD2 identical over 10 bases. Germline CDR1 is SGHNT and CDR2 is YYREEE (reference sequence). V shed 7 bases and J 7 bases; nucleotides not matched to a gene: 13. The CDR3 has 15 residues. DNA for the CDR3: TGTGCCAGCTCGGGCGGACTAGCGGTTGGGGGGACCCAGTACTTC. As protein: CASSGGLAVGGTQYF. Based on the CDR3 plus reference TRBV5-4 and TRBJ2-5, the full variable domain is ETGVTQSPTHLIKTRGQQVTLRCSSQSGHNTVSWYQQALGQGPQFIFQYYREEENGRGNFPPRFSGLQFPNYSSELNVNALELDDSALYLCASSGGLAVGGTQYFGPGTRLLVL.

The chain uses TRBV11-2 and TRBJ1-1; 9 bases fit TRBD1. This CDR3 has 18 residues. Germline trimming cut 1 base from V and 0 bases from J; bases unmatched to any gene: 9. Germline values: CDR1 SGHAT, CDR2 FQNNGV. CDR3 DNA sequence: TGTGCCAGCAGCTTAGTGACCGGGACAGGGATATTGAACACTGAAGCTTTCTTT. It translates to CASSLVTGTGILNTEAFF.

This chain links TRBV6-6 with TRBJ1-2; D is possibly TRBD1 (5 bases). Germline lookup yields CDR1 MNHNY and CDR2 SVGAGI (reference sequence). The CDR3 contains 13 residues. V was pared by 2 bases and J by 5 bases, with 9 bases between. The CDR3 sequence: CASSYGGEYGYTF. In DNA, the CDR3 is TGTGCCAGCAGTTACGGGGGGGAATATGGCTACACCTTC.

This clone showed up just once. The V gene is TRBV9, the J gene TRBJ2-1; tentative D call: TRBD2 (6 bases). The CDR3 contains 15 residues. The V gene lost 3 bases and the J gene lost 0 bases, with 10 bases spanning the gap. Germline V gene lookup returns CDR1 SGDLS and CDR2 YYNGEE. DNA for the CDR3: TGTGCCAGCAGCGCCAGCGGGTCCTCCTACAATGAGCAGTTCTTC. Protein: CASSASGSSYNEQFF.

This rearrangement joins TRBV19 to TRBJ2-2; D ambiguous. The CDR3 is made up of 14 amino acids. Germline-derived CDR1 and CDR2 are LNHDA and SQIVND (reference sequence). Trimming pared 7 bases from V and 5 bases from J, leaving 14 bases between. DNA of the CDR3: TGTGCCAGTATAGTAGCAAGCTCAACCGGGGAGCTGTTTTTT. Amino acid sequence: CASIVASSTGELFF.

The V call is TRBV18, the J call TRBJ2-7; TRBD1 is a possible D gene (6 bases). The CDR3 runs to 14 residues. Trimming pared 2 bases from V and 3 bases from J, leaving 11 bases between. CDR1 is KGHSH and CDR2 is LQKENI in the germline V gene. CDR3 DNA: TGTGCCAGCTCACCAAATGACAGGTTCTACGAGCAGTACTTC. It encodes CASSPNDRFYEQYF.

The chain couples TRBV5-4 to TRBJ2-1; 9 bases map to TRBD1. The V and J ends lost 4 bases and 7 bases, in that order; junction bases with no gene match: 9. The germline V gene has CDR1 SGHNT and CDR2 YYREEE (reference sequence). The CDR3 has 15 residues. The DNA of the CDR3 is TGTGCCAGCAGCGCAGCCGGGACAGGGTATAATGAGCAGTTCTTC. Its translation is CASSAAGTGYNEQFF.

The V and J genes are TRBV2 and TRBJ1-5; 7 bases match TRBD1. CDR1 and CDR2 from the germline V gene are SNHLY and FYNNEI. Losses at the gene ends were 4 bases for V and 1 base for J; bases not matched to a gene: 1. The CDR3 covers 14 residues. The CDR3 loop is CASSAGQSNQPQHF. CDR3 nucleotides: TGTGCCAGCAGTGCGGGACAGAGCAATCAGCCCCAGCATTTT.

The rearrangement uses TRBV7-9 and TRBJ1-2; the D is unclear. The V end lost 2 bases, the J end lost 2 bases, and 12 bases lay between the germline ends. This CDR3 comprises 15 residues. Germline loops: CDR1 SEHNR, CDR2 FQNEAQ (reference sequence). CDR3 nucleotides: TGTGCCAGCAGCTTATTGAGGGCTTCAAACTATGGCTACACCTTC. It specifies CASSLLRASNYGYTF.